This TCR beta chain was obtained from a study of shared clonotypes between healthy human individuals. Whole-study results and caveats: Measured sharing among donors was expected to vary with sequencing depth. What rarefaction showed was incomplete sorted-subset sequencing despite large depth. Researchers sampled only blood; tissue repertoires likely differ. It was the non-shared clonotypes that had lower generation probabilities than clonotypes shared by all four donors.

Germline V gene sequence: CDR1 SEHNR, CDR2 FQNEAQ (reference sequence). CDR3 length equals 15 residues. TCRdb's copy holds only in-frame clones and misses some; the assay was immunoSEQ multiplex PCR. Counted here are some 100,000 clones, around 65% occurring once; the ten biggest clones make up about 22%. Turning to this clone: Antigen specificity is unknown. One end of the junction varies from germline; a read error may be responsible.

The material sequenced was memory CD8+ T cells sorted from blood. The subset denotes: CD45RO+ cells pooled with CCR7-negative TemRA cells. The genes are TRBV7-9 and TRBJ2-1; D might be TRBD2 (6 bases). The origin of this receptor is a young woman in good health. The CDR3 sequence is CASSSGGISHNEQFF. The CDR3, as DNA: TGTGCCAGCAGCTCGGGCGGGATCTCCCACAATGAGCAGTTCTTC.